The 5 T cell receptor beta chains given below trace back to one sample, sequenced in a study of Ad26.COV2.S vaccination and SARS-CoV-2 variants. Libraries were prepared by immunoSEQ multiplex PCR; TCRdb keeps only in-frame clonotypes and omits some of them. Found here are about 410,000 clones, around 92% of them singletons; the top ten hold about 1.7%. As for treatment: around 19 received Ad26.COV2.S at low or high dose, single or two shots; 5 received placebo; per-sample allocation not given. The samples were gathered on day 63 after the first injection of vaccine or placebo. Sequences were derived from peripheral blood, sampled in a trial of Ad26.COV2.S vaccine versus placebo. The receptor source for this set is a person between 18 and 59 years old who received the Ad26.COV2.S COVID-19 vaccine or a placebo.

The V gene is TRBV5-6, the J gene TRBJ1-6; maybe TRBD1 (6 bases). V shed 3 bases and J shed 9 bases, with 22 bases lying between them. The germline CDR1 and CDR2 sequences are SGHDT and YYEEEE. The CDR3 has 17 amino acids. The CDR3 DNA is TGTGCCAGCAGCTCGGCGACGGGGGCCGCTTTGGGTTCACCCCTCCACTTT. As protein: CASSSATGAALGSPLHF.

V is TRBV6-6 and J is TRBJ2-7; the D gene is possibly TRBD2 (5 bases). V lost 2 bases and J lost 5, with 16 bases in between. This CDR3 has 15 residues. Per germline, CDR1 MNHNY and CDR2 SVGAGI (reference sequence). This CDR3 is CASSYNNPPADEQYF. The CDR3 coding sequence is TGTGCCAGCAGTTACAACAATCCCCCAGCGGACGAGCAGTACTTC.

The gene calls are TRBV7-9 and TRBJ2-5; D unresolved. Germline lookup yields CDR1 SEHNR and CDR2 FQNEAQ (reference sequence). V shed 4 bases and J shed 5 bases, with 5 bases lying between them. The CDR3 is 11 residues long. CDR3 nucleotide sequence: TGTGCCAGCAGCTCTACGGAGACCCAGTACTTC. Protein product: CASSSTETQYF.

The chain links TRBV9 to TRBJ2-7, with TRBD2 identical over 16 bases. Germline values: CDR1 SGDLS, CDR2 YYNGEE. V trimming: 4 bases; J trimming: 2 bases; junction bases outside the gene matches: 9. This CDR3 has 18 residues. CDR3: CASSSGLAGGPSAYEQYF. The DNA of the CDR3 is TGTGCCAGCAGCTCGGGACTAGCGGGGGGGCCATCGGCCTACGAGCAGTACTTC.

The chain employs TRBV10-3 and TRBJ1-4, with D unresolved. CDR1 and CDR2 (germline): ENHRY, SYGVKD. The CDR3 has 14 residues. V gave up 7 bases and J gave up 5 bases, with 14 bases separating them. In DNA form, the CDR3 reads TGTGCCATCACTCCACGGGGAGAGAATGAAAAACTGTTTTTT. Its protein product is CAITPRGENEKLFF.